This TCR beta chain stems from a study of cytomegalovirus exposure and HLA in healthy donors. Overall study: Around 180 million T cells yielded approximately 110 million unique TCR beta sequences in earlier analysis. General study findings and limits: Apparent HLA restriction characterized most CMV-associated TCR beta chains in a later analysis.

PCR amplification relied on 60 Vbeta primers (plus 13 Jbeta primers). Methods used by the authors: Later reanalysis found roughly 80 million unique TCR beta chains, around 10 million of them shared. Sequencing was performed with immunoSEQ multiplex PCR; in TCRdb, only in-frame clones are kept and a portion is missing. For V, J and clone size, that table is used; D and trimming come from the DNA. The repertoire includes 90,000 to 130,000 clones, around 76% of them detected once, and over 10% sits in the top ten. The donors (healthy individuals) were bone marrow donors. The germline V gene has CDR1 SNHLY and CDR2 FYNNEI. The CDR3 consists of 15 residues. The V and J ends lost 4 bases and 0 bases, in that order; junction bases with no gene match: 3. Turning to this clone: Its antigen remains unidentified.

The receptor was derived from a man between 25 and 39 years old in good health and CMV-seropositive. The chain couples TRBV2 to TRBJ1-5; TRBD1 matches at 7 bases. Sequencing used PBMCs. The CDR3 bases are TGTGCCAGCAGTGGCAGGGGGTATAGCAATCAGCCCCAGCATTTT. It translates to CASSGRGYSNQPQHF.